The 30 T cell receptor beta chains presented below share a single source sample, sequenced in a study of cytomegalovirus exposure and HLA in healthy donors. The PCR had 60 Vbeta and 13 Jbeta primers. The method was immunoSEQ multiplex PCR; TCRdb's version includes in-frame clones alone and lacks a portion of them. The sample features some 84,000 clones, with around 0.6% in its top ten. Sequencing used PBMCs. The receptors derive from a middle-aged man in good health and CMV-seronegative.

The genes are TRBV10-3 and TRBJ1-1, with D perhaps matching TRBD1 (5 bases). Germline CDR1 is ENHRY and CDR2 is SYGVKD. The V and J ends lost 3 bases and 11 bases respectively, with 13 bases between them. This CDR3 has 12 residues. The CDR3 sequence is CAISDLRDGAFF. CDR3 DNA: TGTGCCATCAGTGACCTCAGGGATGGGGCTTTCTTT.

The chain combines TRBV18 with TRBJ2-3, with D unclear. The CDR3 loop spans 13 amino acids. Germline CDR1 is KGHSH and CDR2 is LQKENI. V lost 3 bases to trimming and J lost 5 bases, with 9 bases between them. CDR3: CASSPPVLDTQYF. The DNA of the CDR3 is TGTGCCAGCTCACCGCCTGTACTAGATACGCAGTATTTT.

The V call is TRBV11-2, the J call TRBJ2-3; TRBD1 aligns across 9 bases. The trim removed 5 bases at V and 3 bases at J, leaving 9 bases unmatched. The germline V gene encodes CDR1 SGHAT and CDR2 FQNNGV. CDR3 length equals 16 residues. DNA of the CDR3: TGTGCCAGCAGCCCTTGGACAGGGGCGGGAACAGATACGCAGTATTTT. Protein sequence: CASSPWTGAGTDTQYF.

The J gene is TRBJ1-1, the V gene TRBV7-3; 7 bases align to TRBD1. V was clipped by 3 bases and J by 5 bases; unmatched bases: 3. The CDR3 contains 13 residues. In germline, CDR1 is SGHTA, CDR2 FQGTGA. CDR3 amino acids: CASSFQGGTEAFF. The CDR3 DNA reads TGTGCCAGCAGCTTTCAGGGGGGTACTGAAGCTTTCTTT. The whole variable domain, filled in from reference TRBV7-3 and TRBJ1-1, reads GAGVSQTPSNKVTEKGKYVELRCDPISGHTALYWYRQSLGQGPEFLIYFQGTGAADDSGLPNDRFFAVRPEGSVSTLKIQRTERGDSAVYLCASSFQGGTEAFFGQGTRLTVV.

V and J are TRBV6-5 and TRBJ1-6, with TRBD1 matching over 8 bases. From germline, CDR1 is MNHEY and CDR2 SVGAGI. The ends lost 6 bases at V and 9 bases at J; junction bases unmatched: 7. The CDR3 sequence is 14 residues long. CDR3 in DNA: TGTGCCAGCAGCTCTGACAGGGGTATTTCACCCCTCCACTTT. This codes for CASSSDRGISPLHF.

V is TRBV28 and J is TRBJ1-5; tentatively, D is TRBD1 (5 bases). The length of the CDR3 is 16 residues. Trimming stripped 4 bases from V and 0 bases from J, with 13 bases between. Germline V gene sequence: CDR1 MDHEN, CDR2 SYDVKM. CDR3 amino acids: CASSSLGAGSNQPQHF. The CDR3 DNA reads as TGTGCCAGCAGTTCCCTAGGGGCAGGTAGCAATCAGCCCCAGCATTTT.

The chain uses TRBV2 and TRBJ2-7; 8 bases match TRBD1. The CDR3 contains 13 residues. V was clipped by 6 bases and J by 2 bases; unmatched bases: 3. The germline V gene encodes CDR1 SNHLY and CDR2 FYNNEI. The DNA for the CDR3 is TGTGCCAGCAGGAAACAGGGGGCCTACGAGCAGTACTTC. Translation: CASRKQGAYEQYF. The full variable domain, rest sourced from reference TRBV2 and TRBJ2-7, is EPEVTQTPSHQVTQMGQEVILRCVPISNHLYFYWYRQILGQKVEFLVSFYNNEISEKSEIFDDQFSVERPDGSNFTLKIRSTKLEDSAMYFCASRKQGAYEQYFGPGTRLTVT.

This sequence joins TRBV7-8 and TRBJ1-2, with D unclear. The CDR3 sequence is 14 residues long. The V gene's germline CDR1 is SGHVS and CDR2 FQNEAQ. V lost 4 bases and J lost 7, with 16 bases in between. CDR3 loop: CASSSAYRFGGYTF. CDR3 bases: TGTGCCAGCAGCTCTGCCTATCGCTTCGGTGGCTACACCTTC.

The chain carries TRBV7-6 and TRBJ1-3; perhaps TRBD1 as D (5 bases). Germline values: CDR1 SGHVS, CDR2 FNYEAQ. The ends were cut back, 4 bases at V and 4 bases at J, with 17 bases in the middle. This CDR3 has 16 amino acids. The CDR3 reads CASSSVQGISGNTIYF. The CDR3 coding sequence is TGTGCCAGCAGCTCGGTCCAGGGCATCTCCGGAAACACCATATATTTT.

The chain links TRBV9 to TRBJ2-3, with TRBD1 identical over 7 bases. The CDR3 spans 15 residues. In germline, CDR1 is SGDLS, CDR2 YYNGEE. The V and J ends lost 0 bases and 2 bases, in that order; junction bases with no gene match: 3. CDR3 DNA sequence: TGTGCCAGCAGCGTAGTAGGGACAGTCACAGATACGCAGTATTTT. Residues: CASSVVGTVTDTQYF. Filled out from reference TRBV9 and TRBJ2-3, the complete variable domain reads DSGVTQTPKHLITATGQRVTLRCSPRSGDLSVYWYQQSLDQGLQFLIQYYNGEERAKGNILERFSAQQFPDLHSELNLSSLELGDSALYFCASSVVGTVTDTQYFGPGTRLTVL.

V usage is TRBV5-1 and J usage is TRBJ1-1; D is perhaps TRBD1 (6 bases). Deletions cut 7 bases from V and 4 bases from J, with 17 bases between. The CDR3 consists of 14 residues. The germline CDR1 and CDR2 sequences are SGHRS and YFSETQ. The CDR3 bases are TGCGCCAGCTGCAGACAGGCCGGGTGCACTGAAGCTTTCTTT. Its translation: CASCRQAGCTEAFF. Variable domain in full (rest from reference TRBV5-1 and TRBJ1-1): KAGVTQTPRYLIKTRGQQVTLSCSPISGHRSVSWYQQTPGQGLQFLFEYFSETQRNKGNFPGRFSGRQFSNSRSEMNVSTLELGDSALYLCASCRQAGCTEAFFGQGTRLTVV.

The chain joins TRBV6-6 to TRBJ2-7; 7 bases are shared with TRBD2. This CDR3 region has 13 residues. Unmatched junction bases numbered 2, after V lost 4 bases and J lost 2 bases. Germline CDR1 and CDR2: MNHNY and SVGAGI (reference sequence). The CDR3, as DNA: TGTGCCAGCAGTTCCGGGACTACCTACGAGCAGTACTTC. Translation: CASSSGTTYEQYF.

The J gene is TRBJ1-1, the V gene TRBV13, with TRBD1 matching over 12 bases. CDR3 length: 14 amino acids. J was trimmed by 11 bases and V by 5 bases; bases with no gene match: 9. Germline CDR1 reads PRHDT; CDR2 reads FYEKMQ (reference sequence). The CDR3 here is CASSRRDRGQSAFF. The CDR3 nucleotides read TGTGCCAGCAGCCGACGGGACAGGGGGCAATCGGCTTTCTTT.

The chain carries TRBV5-1 and TRBJ1-1, with a possible D match to TRBD1 (6 bases). Germline V CDR1 and CDR2: SGHRS, YFSETQ. Trimming took 3 bases from V and 3 from J, leaving 15 bases between them. The CDR3 is made up of 15 amino acids. Here the CDR3 DNA reads TGCGCCAGCAGCTCACAGGGTTCGTCGCACACTGAAGCTTTCTTT. This codes for CASSSQGSSHTEAFF. Combining the CDR3 with reference TRBV5-1 and TRBJ1-1 gives the whole variable domain KAGVTQTPRYLIKTRGQQVTLSCSPISGHRSVSWYQQTPGQGLQFLFEYFSETQRNKGNFPGRFSGRQFSNSRSEMNVSTLELGDSALYLCASSSQGSSHTEAFFGQGTRLTVV.

This chain joins TRBV28 and TRBJ1-4; 7 nucleotides agree with TRBD1. The CDR3 consists of 16 residues. Trimming at V came to 7 bases and at J to 5 bases, leaving 13 bases not matched to a gene. The germline V gene encodes CDR1 MDHEN and CDR2 SYDVKM. CDR3 nucleotide sequence: TGTGCCAGCAACCTCCCGGCCCACAGGGGAAATGAAAAACTGTTTTTT. This codes for CASNLPAHRGNEKLFF.

The rearrangement links TRBV6-5 to TRBJ1-1; 8 bases agree with TRBD1. CDR1 and CDR2 from the germline V gene are MNHEY and SVGAGI. With V trimmed by 2 bases and J by 4 bases, 6 bases remained unmatched. The CDR3 consists of 15 residues. CDR3 sequence: CASSYGGRGLTEAFF. The CDR3 DNA sequence: TGTGCCAGCAGTTACGGCGGCAGGGGGCTCACTGAAGCTTTCTTT.

The CDR3 protein is CASSLGGEGYEQYF. The CDR3, as DNA: TGTGCCAGCAGCTTGGGGGGGGAAGGCTACGAGCAGTACTTC. The V call is TRBV5-5, the J call TRBJ2-7, with D possibly matching TRBD2 (6 bases). Trimming shortened V by 0 bases and J by 3 bases, and 10 bases separated the two germline ends. The CDR3 extends over 14 amino acids. Per the germline V gene, CDR1 is SGHKS and CDR2 is YYEKEE (reference sequence).

The chain joins TRBV2 to TRBJ1-5, with 7 positions matching TRBD1. This CDR3 spans 16 amino acids. CDR1 and CDR2 (germline): SNHLY, FYNNEI. J gave up 13 bases and V 8 bases, and 23 bases lay outside the gene matches. The CDR3 region has the DNA TGTGCCAGCGGGGACCGGGACAGTCCGGGGATTTCCAGACAGCATTTT. As protein: CASGDRDSPGISRQHF.

The rearrangement uses TRBV9 and TRBJ1-4; a weak D match, TRBD1 (5 bases). V was pared by 0 bases and J by 5 bases, with 11 bases between. The CDR3 runs 15 residues. The germline V gene encodes CDR1 SGDLS and CDR2 YYNGEE. The CDR3 reads CASSVERTPNEKLFF. Here the CDR3 DNA reads TGTGCCAGCAGCGTAGAAAGGACACCAAATGAAAAACTGTTTTTT.

The chain carries TRBV18 and TRBJ1-6; 7 bases are a match to TRBD1. The CDR3 is made up of 15 amino acids. V gave up 3 bases and J gave up 7 bases; unmatched junction bases: 6. CDR1 is KGHSH, CDR2 LQKENI, per germline. CDR3 region: CASSPDRVRNSPLHF. The CDR3 DNA reads as TGTGCCAGCTCACCCGACAGGGTGAGGAATTCACCCCTCCACTTT.

The chain is built from TRBV9 and TRBJ1-2; 11 bases are shared with TRBD1. The junction had 6 bases not matched to a gene; V was cut back by 2 bases and J by 12 bases. The CDR3 is 13 residues long. Germline CDR1 SGDLS, CDR2 YYNGEE. In nucleotides, the CDR3 is TGTGCCAGCAGCGTTTCTGGACAGGGGGCCAACACCTTC. This codes for CASSVSGQGANTF. The complete variable domain, with remaining parts taken from reference TRBV9 and TRBJ1-2, reads DSGVTQTPKHLITATGQRVTLRCSPRSGDLSVYWYQQSLDQGLQFLIQYYNGEERAKGNILERFSAQQFPDLHSELNLSSLELGDSALYFCASSVSGQGANTFGSGTRLTVV.

The V call is TRBV5-1, the J call TRBJ2-3, with 11 bases identical to TRBD2. Per the germline V gene, CDR1 is SGHRS and CDR2 is YFSETQ. The CDR3 is 16 residues long. The ends lost 0 bases at V and 2 bases at J; junction bases unmatched: 2. CDR3: CASSLASGGSTDTQYF. The CDR3 bases are TGCGCCAGCAGCTTGGCTAGCGGGGGGTCCACAGATACGCAGTATTTT.

The chain uses TRBV7-2 and TRBJ1-5, with D uncertain. There are 13 residues in the CDR3. Trimming removed 5 bases from V and 6 bases from J, with 11 bases in between. Germline-derived CDR1 and CDR2 are SGHTA and FQGNSA. The DNA of the CDR3 is TGTGCCAGCAGCCCCTACTCCGGTCAGCCCCAGCATTTT. It specifies CASSPYSGQPQHF.

This rearrangement joins TRBV7-3 to TRBJ2-5; D gene ambiguous. Germline values: CDR1 SGHTA, CDR2 FQGTGA. The CDR3 runs 13 residues. V was cut by 3 bases and J by 2 bases, with 7 bases left in between. CDR3 protein: CASSLAPQETQYF. DNA of the CDR3: TGTGCCAGCAGCTTGGCCCCACAAGAGACCCAGTACTTC. The variable domain in full, completed from reference TRBV7-3 and TRBJ2-5, reads GAGVSQTPSNKVTEKGKYVELRCDPISGHTALYWYRQSLGQGPEFLIYFQGTGAADDSGLPNDRFFAVRPEGSVSTLKIQRTERGDSAVYLCASSLAPQETQYFGPGTRLLVL.

This chain connects TRBV28 to TRBJ2-7, with D maybe TRBD1 (6 bases). The CDR3 has 14 residues. Trimming took 5 bases from V and 0 from J, leaving 11 bases between them. Germline assignment: CDR1 MDHEN and CDR2 SYDVKM. The chain's CDR3 is CASSTLDSSYEQYF. In nucleotides, the CDR3 is TGTGCCAGCAGTACGCTGGACAGCTCCTACGAGCAGTACTTC.

The V call is TRBV14, the J call TRBJ2-2; D is uncertain. Germline V gene data show CDR1 as SGHDN and CDR2 as FVKESK. This CDR3 contains 13 residues. The V end lost 5 bases, the J end lost 7 bases, and 11 bases lay between the germline ends. The CDR3 DNA sequence: TGTGCCAGCAGCAAAAACTCAATCGGGGAGCTGTTTTTT. Translating gives CASSKNSIGELFF.

The chain links TRBV6-6 to TRBJ1-5; 7 positions match TRBD1. V shed 2 bases, J shed 6 bases, and the junction held 4 bases outside the gene matches. The CDR3 length is 14 residues. Germline assignment: CDR1 MNHNY and CDR2 SVGAGI (reference sequence). The CDR3 DNA sequence: TGTGCCAGCAGTTACCGACAGGGTATTCAGCCCCAGCATTTT. This sequence encodes CASSYRQGIQPQHF.

This chain links TRBV7-3 with TRBJ1-1; D possibly corresponds to TRBD1 (5 bases). This CDR3 spans 13 amino acids. CDR1 and CDR2 from the germline V gene are SGHTA and FQGTGA. Between the trimmed V and J ends, which lost 7 bases and 1 base, there was a span of 10 bases. The CDR3 loop reads CASKSTGNTEAFF. Here the CDR3 DNA reads TGTGCCAGCAAAAGTACAGGGAACACTGAAGCTTTCTTT.

The chain recombines TRBV25-1 with TRBJ2-5; 11 nucleotides match TRBD2. In germline, CDR1 is MGHDK, CDR2 SYGVNS. The CDR3 consists of 15 residues. J was trimmed by 0 bases and V by 6 bases; bases with no gene match: 3. In DNA form, the CDR3 reads TGTGCCAGCAGCGTAGCGGGGGGGTACCAAGAGACCCAGTACTTC. Protein: CASSVAGGYQETQYF.

The J gene is TRBJ1-1, the V gene TRBV9; D might be TRBD1 (5 bases). This CDR3 contains 15 residues. Germline-derived CDR1 and CDR2 are SGDLS and YYNGEE. V shed 3 bases and J shed 1 base, with 13 bases lying between them. CDR3 in DNA: TGTGCCAGCAGCGCCGTGGACGGGGGGAACACTGAAGCTTTCTTT. It translates to CASSAVDGGNTEAFF.